This T cell receptor beta chain was identified during a study of T cell repertoires in cytomegalovirus infection. Study findings and constraints: The ex vivo response showed dominance by HLA-C-restricted CMV-specific TCR beta clonotypes.

TCRdb reanalysed the reads using MiXCR and keeps one entry per CDR3 protein. The sample gives 350,000 to 500,000 distinct CDR3 sequences, approximately 31% of which show up once; roughly an eighth is in the top ten. This clonotype was seen repeatedly, ten times or more. Its matching antigen is unknown. The germline V gene has CDR1 MNHEY and CDR2 SVGEGT. Trimming stripped 5 bases from V and 0 bases from J, with 34 bases between. CDR3 length equals 22 residues. The V gene is TRBV6-2 or TRBV6-3, the J gene TRBJ1-1; D perhaps matches TRBD1 (5 bases). Sequenced material: PBMCs. The TCR originated in a human donor in good health (CMV status not recorded). Some clones in this sample may be carry-over from other donors' samples. The CDR3 loop is CASSPIHLQGARGEYMNTEAFF. CDR3 sequence (DNA): TGTGCCAGCAGTCCGATCCACCTGCAAGGGGCGCGAGGCGAGTACATGAACACTGAAGCTTTCTTT.